This TCR beta chain was captured by sequencing in a study of T cell changes during pregnancy in multiple sclerosis. Trimming pared 0 bases from V and 9 bases from J, leaving 12 bases between. From germline, CDR1 is MGHRA and CDR2 YSYEKL. The CDR3 has 14 amino acids. The assay was immunoSEQ multiplex PCR, and TCRdb's table has in-frame clones only and misses some. The sample contains roughly 69,000 clones, about 90% of which appear only once. This sequence originates from a female donor with multiple sclerosis, enrolled in a pregnancy study. This sample comprised peripheral blood, obtained after pregnancy. The chain joins TRBV4-1 to TRBJ2-1; unclear D gene. In DNA form, the CDR3 reads TGCGCCAGCAGCCAAGAACCCAACCCAGTTGAGCAGTTCTTC. It is translated as CASSQEPNPVEQFF.